This entry features one TCR beta chain sequence. Antigen specificity is unknown. Specified time point: recipient sample about 28 days before transplant, after cytoreduction. Using immunoSEQ multiplex PCR, the repertoire was profiled, and TCRdb retains in-frame clones only, with some absent. The table lists roughly 30,000 clones, roughly 84% of them singletons. This record belongs to a study of T cell clonotyping in hematopoietic cell transplantation. Study-level background: Recipient samples before transplant were obtained post-cytoreduction. Study-level points and caveats: CD4 and CD8 repertoire contributions could not be separated without sorting. Higher Inverse Simpson Index values in graft donor and pretransplant recipient predicted broader posttransplant TCR diversity. After transplant, recipient diversity fell while pathologically expanded clonotypes grew through day 180.

V dropped 0 bases and J dropped 2 bases, with 13 bases sitting between them. CDR1 SGHNT and CDR2 YENEEA come from the germline V gene. The CDR3 is 16 amino acids. The sequenced sample was peripheral blood mononuclear cells, obtained before stem cell transplant. The sequence came from a man in his forties or fifties with acute myeloid leukemia. Some clones in this sample may be carry-over from other donors' samples. The V and J genes are TRBV11-3 and TRBJ1-2; D remains unclear. The DNA of the CDR3 is TGTGCCAGCAGCTTAGAAGGCCGCGGCGGGAACTATGGCTACACCTTC. The encoded protein is CASSLEGRGGNYGYTF.